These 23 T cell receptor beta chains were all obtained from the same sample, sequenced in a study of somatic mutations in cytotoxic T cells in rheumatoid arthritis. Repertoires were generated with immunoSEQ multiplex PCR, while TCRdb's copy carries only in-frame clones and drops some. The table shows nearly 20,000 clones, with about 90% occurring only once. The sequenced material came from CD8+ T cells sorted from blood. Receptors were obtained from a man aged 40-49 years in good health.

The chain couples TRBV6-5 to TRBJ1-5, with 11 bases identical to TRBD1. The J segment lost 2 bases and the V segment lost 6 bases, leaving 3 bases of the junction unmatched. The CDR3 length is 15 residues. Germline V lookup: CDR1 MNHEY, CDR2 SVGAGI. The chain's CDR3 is CASSRTGGRNQPQHF. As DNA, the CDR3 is TGTGCCAGCAGCCGGACAGGGGGCCGCAATCAGCCCCAGCATTTT.

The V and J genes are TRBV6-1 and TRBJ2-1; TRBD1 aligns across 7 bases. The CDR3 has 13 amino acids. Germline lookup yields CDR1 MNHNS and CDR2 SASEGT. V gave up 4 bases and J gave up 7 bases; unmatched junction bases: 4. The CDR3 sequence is CASSVLGQNEQFF. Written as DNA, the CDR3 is TGTGCCAGCAGTGTCCTGGGACAGAATGAGCAGTTCTTC.

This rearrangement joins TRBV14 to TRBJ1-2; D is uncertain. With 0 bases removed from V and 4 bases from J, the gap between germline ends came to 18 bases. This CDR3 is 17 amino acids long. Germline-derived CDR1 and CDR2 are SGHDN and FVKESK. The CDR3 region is CASSQDMDSGSSYGYTF. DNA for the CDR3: TGTGCCAGCAGCCAAGATATGGACTCAGGCTCTAGCTATGGCTACACCTTC.

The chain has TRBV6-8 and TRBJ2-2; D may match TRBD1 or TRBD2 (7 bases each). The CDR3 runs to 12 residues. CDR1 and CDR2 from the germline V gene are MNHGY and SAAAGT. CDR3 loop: CIRGGGSGELFF. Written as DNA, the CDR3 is TGTATCAGGGGGGGTGGCTCCGGGGAGCTGTTTTTT.

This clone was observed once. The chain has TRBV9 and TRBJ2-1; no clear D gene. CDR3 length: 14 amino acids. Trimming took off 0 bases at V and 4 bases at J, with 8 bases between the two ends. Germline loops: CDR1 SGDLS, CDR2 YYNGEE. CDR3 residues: CASSVVQGYNEQFF. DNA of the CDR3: TGTGCCAGCAGCGTAGTGCAAGGGTACAATGAGCAGTTCTTC.

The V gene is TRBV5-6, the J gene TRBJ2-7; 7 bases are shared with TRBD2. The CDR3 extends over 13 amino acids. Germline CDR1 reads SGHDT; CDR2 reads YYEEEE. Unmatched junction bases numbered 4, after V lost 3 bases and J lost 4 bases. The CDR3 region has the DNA TGTGCCAGCAGCTCCCACGGGAGGTACGAGCAGTACTTC. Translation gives CASSSHGRYEQYF.

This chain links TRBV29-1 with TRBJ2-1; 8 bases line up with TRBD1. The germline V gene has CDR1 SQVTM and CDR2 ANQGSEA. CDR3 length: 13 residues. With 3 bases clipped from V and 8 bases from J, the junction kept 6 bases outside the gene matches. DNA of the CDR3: TGCAGCGTTGAGACAGGGGCGATAGATGAGCAGTTCTTC. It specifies CSVETGAIDEQFF.

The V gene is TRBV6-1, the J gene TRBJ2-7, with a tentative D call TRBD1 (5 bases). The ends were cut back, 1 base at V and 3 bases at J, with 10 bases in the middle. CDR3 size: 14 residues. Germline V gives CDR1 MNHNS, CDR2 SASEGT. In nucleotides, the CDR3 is TGTGCCAGCAGTGAAGTGCAGGGCTACTACGAGCAGTACTTC. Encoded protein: CASSEVQGYYEQYF.

CDR3 DNA: TGTGCCAGCAGCTTAGGCCGGGAAATCGGCTATGGCTACACCTTC. Its translation: CASSLGREIGYGYTF. The V and J genes are TRBV13 and TRBJ1-2; no clear D gene. Trimming took off 0 bases at V and 4 bases at J, with 12 bases between the two ends. CDR1 is PRHDT and CDR2 is FYEKMQ in the germline V gene (reference sequence). The CDR3 has 15 amino acids.

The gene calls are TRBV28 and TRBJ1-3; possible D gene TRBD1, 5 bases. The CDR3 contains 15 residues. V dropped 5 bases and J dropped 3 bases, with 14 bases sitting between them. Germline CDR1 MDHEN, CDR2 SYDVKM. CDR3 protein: CASSPRRDGGNTIYF. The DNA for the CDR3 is TGTGCCAGCAGTCCCCGGCGGGACGGTGGAAACACCATATATTTT.

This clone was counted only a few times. The CDR3 spells CASSYRGTGELFF. The CDR3 nucleotides are TGTGCCAGCAGCTACCGAGGCACCGGGGAGCTGTTTTTT. This chain uses TRBV7-2 with TRBJ2-2; no firm D call. The CDR3 is 13 residues long. CDR1 is SGHTA, CDR2 FQGNSA, per germline. Deletions cut 4 bases from V and 4 bases from J, with 7 bases between.

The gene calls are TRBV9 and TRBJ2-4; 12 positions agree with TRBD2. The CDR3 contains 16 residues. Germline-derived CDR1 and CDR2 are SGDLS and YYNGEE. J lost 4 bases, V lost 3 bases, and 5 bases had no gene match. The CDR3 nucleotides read TGTGCCAGCAGCGGTGGACTAGCGGGGACAAAAAACATTCAGTACTTC. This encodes CASSGGLAGTKNIQYF.

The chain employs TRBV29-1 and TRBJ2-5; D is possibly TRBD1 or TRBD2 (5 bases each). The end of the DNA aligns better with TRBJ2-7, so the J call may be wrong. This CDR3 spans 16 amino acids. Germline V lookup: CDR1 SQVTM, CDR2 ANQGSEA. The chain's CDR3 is CSVEKVGVGLAYEQYF. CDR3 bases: TGCAGCGTTGAAAAGGTGGGGGTGGGCCTCGCCTACGAGCAGTACTTC.

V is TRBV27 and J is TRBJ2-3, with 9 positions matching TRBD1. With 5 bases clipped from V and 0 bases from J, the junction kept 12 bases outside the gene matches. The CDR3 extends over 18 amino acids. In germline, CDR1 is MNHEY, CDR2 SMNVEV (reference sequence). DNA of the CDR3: TGTGCCAGCAGTAAATTCAGGGACAGGGACCTTAGCACAGATACGCAGTATTTT. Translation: CASSKFRDRDLSTDTQYF.

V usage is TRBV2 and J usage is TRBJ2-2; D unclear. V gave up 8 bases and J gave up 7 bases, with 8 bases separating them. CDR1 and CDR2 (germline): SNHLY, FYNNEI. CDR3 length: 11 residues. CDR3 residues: CASAPGGELFF. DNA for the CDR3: TGTGCCAGCGCCCCCGGCGGGGAGCTGTTTTTT.

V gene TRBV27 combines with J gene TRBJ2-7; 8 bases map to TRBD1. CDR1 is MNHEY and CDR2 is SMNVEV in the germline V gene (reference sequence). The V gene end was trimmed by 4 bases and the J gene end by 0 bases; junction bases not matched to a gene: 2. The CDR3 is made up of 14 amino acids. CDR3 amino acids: CASSSDRGSYEQYF. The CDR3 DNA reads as TGTGCCAGCAGTTCAGACAGGGGCTCCTACGAGCAGTACTTC.

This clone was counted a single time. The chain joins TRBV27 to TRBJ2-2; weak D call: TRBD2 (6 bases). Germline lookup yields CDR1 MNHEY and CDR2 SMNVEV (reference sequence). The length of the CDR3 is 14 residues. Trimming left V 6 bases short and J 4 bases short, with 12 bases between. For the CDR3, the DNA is TGTGCCAGCAGCCTTAGCGGCTTCACCGGGGAGCTGTTTTTT. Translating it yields CASSLSGFTGELFF.

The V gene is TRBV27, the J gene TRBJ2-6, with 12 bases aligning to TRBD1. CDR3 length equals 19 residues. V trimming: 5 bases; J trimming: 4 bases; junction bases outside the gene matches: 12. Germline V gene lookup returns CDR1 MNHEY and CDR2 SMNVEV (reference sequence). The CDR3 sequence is CASSAVRDRGPSGANVLTF. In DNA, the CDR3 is TGTGCCAGCAGTGCGGTCCGGGACAGGGGGCCTTCGGGGGCCAACGTCCTGACTTTC. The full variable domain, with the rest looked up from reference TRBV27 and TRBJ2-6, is EAQVTQNPRYLITVTGKKLTVTCSQNMNHEYMSWYRQDPGLGLRQIYYSMNVEVTDKGDVPEGYKVSRKEKRNFPLILESPSPNQTSLYFCASSAVRDRGPSGANVLTFGAGSRLTVL.

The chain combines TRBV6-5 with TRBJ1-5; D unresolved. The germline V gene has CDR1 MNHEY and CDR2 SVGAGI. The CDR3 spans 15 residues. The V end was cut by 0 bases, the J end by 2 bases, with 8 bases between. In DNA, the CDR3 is TGTGCCAGCAGTTACTCGCCGGCAGGCAATCAGCCCCAGCATTTT. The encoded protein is CASSYSPAGNQPQHF.

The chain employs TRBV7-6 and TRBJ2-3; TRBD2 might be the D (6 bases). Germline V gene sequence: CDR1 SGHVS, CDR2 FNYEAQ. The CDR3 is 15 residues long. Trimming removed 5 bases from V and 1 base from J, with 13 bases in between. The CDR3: CASSGSGGRTDTQYF. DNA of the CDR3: TGTGCCAGCAGCGGGTCCGGGGGACGCACAGATACGCAGTATTTT.

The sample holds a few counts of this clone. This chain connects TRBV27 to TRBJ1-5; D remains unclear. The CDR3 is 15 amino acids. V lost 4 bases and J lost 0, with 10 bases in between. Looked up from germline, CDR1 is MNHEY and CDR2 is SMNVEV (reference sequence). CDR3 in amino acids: CASSSVTLSNQPQHF. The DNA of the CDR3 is TGTGCCAGCAGTTCGGTAACACTTAGCAATCAGCCCCAGCATTTT.

Here the CDR3 DNA reads TGTGCCAGCACCGGGACAAGGGGCCCGGGGGAGTCCGGGGAGCTGTTTTTT. It is translated as CASTGTRGPGESGELFF. The chain joins TRBV2 to TRBJ2-2; D is perhaps TRBD1 or TRBD2 (6 bases each). V lost 7 bases to trimming and J lost 6 bases, with 24 bases between them. Germline-derived CDR1 and CDR2 are SNHLY and FYNNEI. This CDR3 spans 17 amino acids. The entire variable domain, with the rest obtained from reference TRBV2 and TRBJ2-2, is as follows: EPEVTQTPSHQVTQMGQEVILRCVPISNHLYFYWYRQILGQKVEFLVSFYNNEISEKSEIFDDQFSVERPDGSNFTLKIRSTKLEDSAMYFCASTGTRGPGESGELFFGEGSRLTVL.

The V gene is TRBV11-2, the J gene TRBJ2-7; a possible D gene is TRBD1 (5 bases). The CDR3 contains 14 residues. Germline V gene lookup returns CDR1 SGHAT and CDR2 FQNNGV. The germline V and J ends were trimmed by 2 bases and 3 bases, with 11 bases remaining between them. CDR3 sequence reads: CASSLNAGHYEQYF. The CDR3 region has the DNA TGTGCCAGCAGCTTAAACGCAGGACACTACGAGCAGTACTTC.